The source of this T cell receptor beta chain is a study of T cell responses to AZD1222 COVID-19 vaccine. Comments on this clone: Its matching antigen is unknown.

The table came from immunoSEQ multiplex PCR; TCRdb's copy has only in-frame clones and leaves some out. The data contain about 120,000 clones, under 95% of them seen just once; the ten biggest clones take up roughly 5.7%. V was pared by 1 base and J by 1 base, with 8 bases between. Germline CDR1 and CDR2: LNHDA and SQIVND (reference sequence). The CDR3 sequence is 15 residues long. General study results and limits: Seropositive at baseline were only a handful of AZD1222 recipients.

The TCR sequence derives from an adult in good health. Sequenced material: peripheral blood, taken on day 0 of AZD1222 vaccination. The V call is TRBV19, the J call TRBJ1-3; D remains unclear. In DNA, the CDR3 is TGTGCCAGTAGTATAGGCTTGGGATCTGGAAACACCATATATTTT. This translates into CASSIGLGSGNTIYF.